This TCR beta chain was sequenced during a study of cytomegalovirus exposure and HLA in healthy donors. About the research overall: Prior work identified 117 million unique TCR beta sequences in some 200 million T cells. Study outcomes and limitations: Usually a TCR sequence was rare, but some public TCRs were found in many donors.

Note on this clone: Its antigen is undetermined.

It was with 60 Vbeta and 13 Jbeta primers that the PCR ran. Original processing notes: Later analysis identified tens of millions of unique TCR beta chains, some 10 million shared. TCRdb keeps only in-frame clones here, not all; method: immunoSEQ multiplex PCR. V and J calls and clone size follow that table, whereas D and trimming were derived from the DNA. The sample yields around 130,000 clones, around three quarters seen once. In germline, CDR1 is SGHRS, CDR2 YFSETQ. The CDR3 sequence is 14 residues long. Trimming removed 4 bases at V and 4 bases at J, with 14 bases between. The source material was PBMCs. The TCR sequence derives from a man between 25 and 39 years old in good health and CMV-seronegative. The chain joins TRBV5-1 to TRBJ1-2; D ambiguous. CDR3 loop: CASSPLEGSYGYTF. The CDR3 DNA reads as TGCGCCAGCAGCCCTCTGGAGGGTAGCTATGGCTACACCTTC.